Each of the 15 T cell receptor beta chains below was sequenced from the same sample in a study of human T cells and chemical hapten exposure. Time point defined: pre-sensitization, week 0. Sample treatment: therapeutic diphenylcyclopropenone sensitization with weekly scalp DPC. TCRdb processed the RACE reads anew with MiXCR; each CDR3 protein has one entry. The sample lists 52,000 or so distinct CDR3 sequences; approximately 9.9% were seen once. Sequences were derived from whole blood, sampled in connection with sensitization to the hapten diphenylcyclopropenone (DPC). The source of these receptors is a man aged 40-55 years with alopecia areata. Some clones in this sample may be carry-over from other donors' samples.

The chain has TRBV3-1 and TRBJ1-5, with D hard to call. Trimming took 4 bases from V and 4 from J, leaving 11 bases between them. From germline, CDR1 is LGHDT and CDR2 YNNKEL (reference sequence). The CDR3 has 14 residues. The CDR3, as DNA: TGTGCCAGCAGCCCGATAGGGATTAATCAGCCCCAGCATTTT. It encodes CASSPIGINQPQHF.

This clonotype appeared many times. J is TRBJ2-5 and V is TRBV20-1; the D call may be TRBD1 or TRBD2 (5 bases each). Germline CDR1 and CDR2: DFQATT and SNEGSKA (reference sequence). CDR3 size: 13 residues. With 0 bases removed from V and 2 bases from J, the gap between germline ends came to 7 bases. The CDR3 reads CSAREGPQETQYF. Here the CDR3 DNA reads TGCAGTGCTAGAGAGGGACCACAAGAGACCCAGTACTTC.

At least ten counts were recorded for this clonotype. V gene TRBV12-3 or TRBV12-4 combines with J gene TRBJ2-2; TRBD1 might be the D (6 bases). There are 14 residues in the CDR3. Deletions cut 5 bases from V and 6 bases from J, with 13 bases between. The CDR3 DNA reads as TGTGCCAGCAGTCCCGGACAGAGATCCGGGGAGCTGTTTTTT. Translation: CASSPGQRSGELFF.

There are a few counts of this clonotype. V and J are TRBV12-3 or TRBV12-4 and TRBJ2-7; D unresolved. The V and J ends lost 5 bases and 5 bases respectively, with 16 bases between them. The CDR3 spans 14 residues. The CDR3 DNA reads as TGTGCCAGCAGTCACCCCGCGGTTTGGGACGAGCAGTACTTC. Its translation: CASSHPAVWDEQYF.

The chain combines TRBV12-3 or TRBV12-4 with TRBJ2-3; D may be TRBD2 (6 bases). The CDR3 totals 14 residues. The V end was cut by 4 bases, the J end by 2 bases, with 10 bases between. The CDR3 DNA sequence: TGTGCCAGCAGTTCACTAGCTCTCACAGATACGCAGTATTTT. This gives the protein CASSSLALTDTQYF.

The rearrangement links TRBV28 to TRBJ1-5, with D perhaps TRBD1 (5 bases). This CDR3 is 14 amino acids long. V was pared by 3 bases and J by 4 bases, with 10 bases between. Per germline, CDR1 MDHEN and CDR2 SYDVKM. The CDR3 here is CASSFGGRNQPQHF. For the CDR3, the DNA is TGTGCCAGCAGTTTTGGGGGAAGGAATCAGCCCCAGCATTTT.

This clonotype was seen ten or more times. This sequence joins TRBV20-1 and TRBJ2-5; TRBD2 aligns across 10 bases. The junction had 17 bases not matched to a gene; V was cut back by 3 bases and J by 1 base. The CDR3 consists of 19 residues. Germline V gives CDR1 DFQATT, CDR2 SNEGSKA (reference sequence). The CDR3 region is CSASSLAGGTSPPQETQYF. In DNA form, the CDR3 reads TGCAGTGCTAGTTCATTAGCGGGAGGAACCTCCCCACCCCAAGAGACCCAGTACTTC.

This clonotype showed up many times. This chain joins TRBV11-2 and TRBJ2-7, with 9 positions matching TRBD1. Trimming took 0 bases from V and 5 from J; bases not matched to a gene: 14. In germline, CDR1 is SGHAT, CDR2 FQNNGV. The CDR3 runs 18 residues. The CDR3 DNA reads TGTGCCAGCAGCTTAGATCCACCTCTTACAGGGGGCCTGGACGAGCAGTACTTC. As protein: CASSLDPPLTGGLDEQYF.

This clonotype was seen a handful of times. CDR3 DNA: TGTGCCAGCAGTTACATGACAGGGCCTAGGGAAAAACTGTTTTTT. It is translated as CASSYMTGPREKLFF. This chain uses TRBV6-6 with TRBJ1-4; 7 positions match TRBD1. Trimming removed 2 bases from V and 8 bases from J; junction bases left unmatched: 8. CDR1 is MNHNY and CDR2 is SVGAGI in the germline V gene (reference sequence). The length of the CDR3 is 15 residues.

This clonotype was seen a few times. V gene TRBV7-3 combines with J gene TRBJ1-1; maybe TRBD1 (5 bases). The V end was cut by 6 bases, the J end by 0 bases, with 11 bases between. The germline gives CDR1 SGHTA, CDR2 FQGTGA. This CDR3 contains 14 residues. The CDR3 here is CASRLDSVNTEAFF. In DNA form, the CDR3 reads TGTGCCAGCAGATTAGACAGCGTGAACACTGAAGCTTTCTTT.

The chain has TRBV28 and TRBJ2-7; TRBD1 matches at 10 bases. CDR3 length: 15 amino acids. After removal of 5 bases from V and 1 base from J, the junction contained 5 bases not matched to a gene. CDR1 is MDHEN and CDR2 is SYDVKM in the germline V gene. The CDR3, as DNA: TGTGCCAGCAGTCCCGGACAGGGGGTATCCTACGAGCAGTACTTC. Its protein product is CASSPGQGVSYEQYF.

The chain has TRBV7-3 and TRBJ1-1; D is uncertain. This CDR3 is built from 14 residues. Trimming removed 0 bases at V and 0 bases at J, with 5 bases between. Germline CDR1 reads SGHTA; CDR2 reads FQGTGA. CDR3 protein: CASSLTPVNTEAFF. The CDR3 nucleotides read TGTGCCAGCAGCTTAACCCCCGTGAACACTGAAGCTTTCTTT.

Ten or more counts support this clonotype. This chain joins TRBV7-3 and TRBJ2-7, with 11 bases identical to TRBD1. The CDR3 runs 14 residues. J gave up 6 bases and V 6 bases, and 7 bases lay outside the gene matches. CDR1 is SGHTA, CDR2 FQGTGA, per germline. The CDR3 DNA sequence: TGTGCCAGCAGGTCTACCGGGACAGGGGGCGAGCAGTACTTC. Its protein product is CASRSTGTGGEQYF.

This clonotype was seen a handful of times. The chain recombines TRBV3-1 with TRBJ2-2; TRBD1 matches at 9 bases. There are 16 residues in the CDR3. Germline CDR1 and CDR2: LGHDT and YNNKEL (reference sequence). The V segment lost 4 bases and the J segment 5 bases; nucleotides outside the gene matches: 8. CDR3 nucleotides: TGTGCCAGCAGCCCAAACAGGGGGCGCCGAACCGGGGAGCTGTTTTTT. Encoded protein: CASSPNRGRRTGELFF.

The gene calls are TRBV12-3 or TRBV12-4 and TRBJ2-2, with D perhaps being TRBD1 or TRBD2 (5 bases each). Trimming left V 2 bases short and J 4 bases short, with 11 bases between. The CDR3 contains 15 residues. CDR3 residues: CASSLLGGGTGELFF. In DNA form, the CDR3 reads TGTGCCAGCAGTTTACTGGGTGGGGGCACCGGGGAGCTGTTTTTT.